This T cell receptor (beta chain) was identified during a study of Ad26.COV2.S vaccination and SARS-CoV-2 variants. Study-level information: Recipients of Ad26.COV2.S got it intramuscularly, once or twice 56 days apart.

Concerning this clone itself: Its antigen is currently unknown.

Treatment here: roughly 20 received Ad26.COV2.S at low or high dose, single or two shots; 5 received placebo; per-sample allocation not given. Sampling took place 63 days after the first vaccine or placebo injection. The CDR3 extends over 14 amino acids. Germline V lookup: CDR1 LNHNV, CDR2 YYDKDF (reference sequence). V lost 0 bases and J 7 bases, leaving 10 bases between the germline ends. Whole-study results and caveats: Non-spike TCR breadth was similar in vaccine and placebo recipients. In vaccinated individuals, spike-specific CD8+ and CD4+ T cell responses reportedly displayed substantial breadth. The TCR breadth and depth analyses may have produced an underestimate of total T cell responses.

Method: immunoSEQ multiplex PCR; TCRdb's copy keeps in-frame clones and lacks some. The sample consists of about 280,000 clones, more than 70% of them appearing once. This receptor was obtained from a person between 18 and 59 years old who received the Ad26.COV2.S COVID-19 vaccine or a placebo. Material: peripheral blood, obtained in a trial of Ad26.COV2.S vaccine versus placebo. The genes are TRBV15 and TRBJ1-5, with D maybe TRBD1 (5 bases). This CDR3 is CATSRDPGGQPQHF. The CDR3 nucleotides are TGTGCCACCAGCAGAGATCCGGGGGGACAGCCCCAGCATTTT.